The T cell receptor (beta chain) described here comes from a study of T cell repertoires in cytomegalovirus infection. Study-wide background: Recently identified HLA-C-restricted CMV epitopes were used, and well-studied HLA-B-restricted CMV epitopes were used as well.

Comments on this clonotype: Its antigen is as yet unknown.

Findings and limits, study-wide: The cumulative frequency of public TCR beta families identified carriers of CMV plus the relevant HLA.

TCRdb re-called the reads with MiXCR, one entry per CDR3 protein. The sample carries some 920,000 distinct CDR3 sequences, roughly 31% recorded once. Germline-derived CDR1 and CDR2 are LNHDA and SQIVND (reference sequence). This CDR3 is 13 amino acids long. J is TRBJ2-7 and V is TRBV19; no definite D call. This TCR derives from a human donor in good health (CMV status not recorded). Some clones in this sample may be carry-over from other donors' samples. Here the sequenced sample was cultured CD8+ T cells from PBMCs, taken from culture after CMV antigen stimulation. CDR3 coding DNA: TGTGTCAGTAGTCCAGGATCCAACTACGAGCAGTACGTC. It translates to CVSSPGSNYEQYV.